What follows are 21 T cell receptor beta chains derived from one specimen sequenced in a study of neurological immune-mediated disorders. From the 5' RACE reads, TCRdb called clonotypes with MiXCR, one entry per CDR3 protein. The sample has more than 55,000 distinct CDR3 sequences; 24% are singletons. As to time point: technical triplicate 2. Sequencing used PBMCs. The receptors originated from a man aged 55-75 years with HTLV-1-associated myelopathy (HAM/TSP).

This clonotype has a count of ten or more. The gene calls are TRBV5-1 and TRBJ2-2, with D unresolved. This CDR3 has 15 amino acids. CDR1 is SGHRS, CDR2 YFSETQ, per germline. V lost 0 bases and J 3 bases, leaving 9 bases between the germline ends. As DNA, the CDR3 is TGCGCCAGCAGCTTGGGTGACTCCTACACCGGGGAGCTGTTTTTT. This codes for CASSLGDSYTGELFF. Full variable domain (missing parts from reference TRBV5-1 and TRBJ2-2): KAGVTQTPRYLIKTRGQQVTLSCSPISGHRSVSWYQQTPGQGLQFLFEYFSETQRNKGNFPGRFSGRQFSNSRSEMNVSTLELGDSALYLCASSLGDSYTGELFFGEGSRLTVL.

Only a few counts were recorded for this clonotype. This chain connects TRBV6-1 to TRBJ1-2, with a possible D match to TRBD1 (5 bases). The CDR3 is 13 amino acids. With 3 bases removed from V and 3 bases from J, the gap between germline ends came to 8 bases. Germline V lookup: CDR1 MNHNS, CDR2 SASEGT. This chain's CDR3 is CASSEGVDYGYTF. The CDR3 DNA reads as TGTGCCAGCAGTGAGGGGGTCGACTATGGCTACACCTTC.

This clonotype was detected ten times or more. The rearrangement links TRBV20-1 to TRBJ2-3, with TRBD2 matching 10 bases. CDR1 DFQATT and CDR2 SNEGSKA come from the germline V gene (reference sequence). The trim removed 2 bases at V and 4 bases at J, leaving 6 bases unmatched. The CDR3 sequence is 15 residues long. In DNA form, the CDR3 reads TGCAGTGCTAGATCCATAGCGGGAGGTCCAGATACGCAGTATTTT. It is translated as CSARSIAGGPDTQYF.

This clonotype occurred many times. The chain recombines TRBV10-3 with TRBJ2-3; the D gene is possibly TRBD1 (6 bases). There are 14 residues in the CDR3. Per the germline V gene, CDR1 is ENHRY and CDR2 is SYGVKD. V dropped 8 bases and J dropped 4 bases, with 16 bases sitting between them. The CDR3 bases are TGTGCCATCGGGGACACACGTTCGGCAGATACGCAGTATTTT. The encoded protein is CAIGDTRSADTQYF.

For this clonotype: Germline and junction disagree at one end, which may indicate a read error. The V gene is TRBV27, the J gene TRBJ2-6, with D perhaps being TRBD1 or TRBD2 (5 bases each). The CDR3 length is 13 residues. CDR1 is MNHEY, CDR2 SMNVEV, per germline (reference sequence). The CDR3 nucleotides are TGTGCCAGCAGCCGCTCTGGGGGCAACGTCCTGACTTTC. Translating gives CASSRSGGNVLTF.

This clonotype has ten or more counts. The J gene is TRBJ1-5, the V gene TRBV6-5; no clear D gene. Trimming removed 9 bases from V and 6 bases from J, with 15 bases in between. The germline gives CDR1 MNHEY, CDR2 SVGAGI. The CDR3 is 13 amino acids. The CDR3 is CASRGGNGQPQHF. The CDR3 DNA sequence: TGTGCCAGTCGAGGAGGGAATGGTCAGCCCCAGCATTTT.

The chain is built from TRBV15 and TRBJ2-3; D tentatively reads TRBD1 or TRBD2 (6 bases each). Germline V gives CDR1 LNHNV, CDR2 YYDKDF (reference sequence). V lost 3 bases to trimming and J lost 5 bases, with 21 bases between them. The CDR3 is 17 amino acids. The CDR3 is CATSSARGPGGEDTQYF. The CDR3 DNA reads TGTGCCACCAGCAGTGCTAGGGGCCCCGGGGGCGAAGATACGCAGTATTTT.

This clonotype was observed a handful of times. The chain uses TRBV6-5 and TRBJ1-1; D uncertain. The CDR3 has 13 amino acids. V lost 4 bases and J 7 bases, leaving 13 bases between the germline ends. The germline gives CDR1 MNHEY, CDR2 SVGAGI. The CDR3 nucleotides read TGTGCCAGCAGTTCCGGAGGAACGGGTGAAGCTTTCTTT. Translation: CASSSGGTGEAFF.

This clonotype was seen ten or more times. This chain links TRBV5-1 with TRBJ2-3; 10 nucleotides agree with TRBD1. The V segment lost 6 bases and the J segment 4 bases; nucleotides outside the gene matches: 5. CDR3 length: 14 residues. Germline V gives CDR1 SGHRS, CDR2 YFSETQ. CDR3 nucleotide sequence: TGCGCCAGCACTCCCGGACAGGGGGCAGATACGCAGTATTTT. Its translation is CASTPGQGADTQYF.

This clonotype was found many times. The genes are TRBV2 and TRBJ2-7; either TRBD1 or TRBD2 may supply D (5 bases each). The CDR3 has 13 amino acids. V was cut by 0 bases and J by 7 bases, with 10 bases left in between. Germline V gene sequence: CDR1 SNHLY, CDR2 FYNNEI. CDR3 residues: CASSEALAGEQYF. The CDR3 DNA reads as TGTGCCAGCAGTGAAGCGCTAGCAGGGGAGCAGTACTTC. The full variable domain, with the rest looked up from reference TRBV2 and TRBJ2-7, is EPEVTQTPSHQVTQMGQEVILRCVPISNHLYFYWYRQILGQKVEFLVSFYNNEISEKSEIFDDQFSVERPDGSNFTLKIRSTKLEDSAMYFCASSEALAGEQYFGPGTRLTVT.

This clonotype occurred many times. V and J are TRBV20-1 and TRBJ2-5, with 10 bases fitting TRBD2. This CDR3 is built from 14 residues. Per the germline V gene, CDR1 is DFQATT and CDR2 is SNEGSKA (reference sequence). V trimming: 5 bases; J trimming: 6 bases; junction bases outside the gene matches: 9. This CDR3 is CSAFSTSGMKTQYF. The CDR3 DNA sequence: TGCAGTGCTTTCTCAACTAGCGGGATGAAGACCCAGTACTTC.

There are many counts of this clonotype. V gene TRBV18 combines with J gene TRBJ2-7; TRBD1 matches 8 bases. CDR3 size: 13 residues. The germline gives CDR1 KGHSH, CDR2 LQKENI. Trimming took 3 bases from V and 6 from J; bases not matched to a gene: 4. The CDR3 reads CASSPDRGSEQYF. CDR3 sequence (DNA): TGTGCCAGCTCACCCGACAGGGGAAGCGAGCAGTACTTC.

This clonotype was observed many times. The chain combines TRBV7-9 with TRBJ2-3, with D unresolved. V gave up 5 bases and J gave up 6 bases, with 9 bases separating them. The germline V gene encodes CDR1 SEHNR and CDR2 FQNEAQ (reference sequence). There are 12 residues in the CDR3. As DNA, the CDR3 is TGTGCCAGCAGCCCATTGAGCGATACGCAGTATTTT. Encoded protein: CASSPLSDTQYF.

The CDR3 region is CASSLEQENTGELFF. CDR3 DNA: TGCGCCAGCAGCTTGGAACAGGAGAACACCGGGGAGCTGTTTTTT. The chain links TRBV5-1 to TRBJ2-2; D might be TRBD1 (5 bases). The CDR3 is 15 amino acids. Germline loops: CDR1 SGHRS, CDR2 YFSETQ. Trimming removed 0 bases from V and 1 base from J, with 7 bases in between.

In this sample, this clonotype turned up a few times. The chain employs TRBV5-6 and TRBJ2-7; 8 bases agree with TRBD1. Germline V CDR1 and CDR2: SGHDT, YYEEEE. CDR3 length equals 14 residues. The V segment lost 0 bases and the J segment 5 bases; nucleotides outside the gene matches: 4. The CDR3 DNA sequence: TGTGCCAGCAGCTTGGTGGACAGGGACGACGAGCAGTACTTC. This gives the protein CASSLVDRDDEQYF.

The table lists this clonotype with many counts. The chain carries TRBV20-1 and TRBJ1-2; TRBD1 aligns across 11 bases. The CDR3 has 12 amino acids. J was trimmed by 6 bases and V by 3 bases; bases with no gene match: 0. Looked up from germline, CDR1 is DFQATT and CDR2 is SNEGSKA (reference sequence). CDR3 residues: CSARDRGHGYTF. The CDR3 DNA sequence: TGCAGTGCTAGGGACAGGGGGCATGGCTACACCTTC.

This clonotype was counted ten times or more. The gene calls are TRBV12-3 or TRBV12-4 and TRBJ2-3, with 13 bases identical to TRBD2. The CDR3 loop spans 17 amino acids. The V segment lost 5 bases and the J segment 0 bases; nucleotides outside the gene matches: 5. CDR3 bases: TGTGCCAGCAGTACACTAGCGGGAGGGCCCAGCACAGATACGCAGTATTTT. It codes for CASSTLAGGPSTDTQYF.

This clonotype was observed many times. The chain recombines TRBV5-1 with TRBJ2-5, with 12 bases identical to TRBD2. The trim removed 4 bases at V and 1 base at J, leaving 17 bases unmatched. The length of the CDR3 is 20 residues. Germline V gene data show CDR1 as SGHRS and CDR2 as YFSETQ. The CDR3 DNA reads TGCGCCAGCAGCCTGACCCCGACTAGCGGGAGAGGGGGATTCCAAGAGACCCAGTACTTC. Its translation: CASSLTPTSGRGGFQETQYF.

This clonotype has at least ten counts. The V and J genes are TRBV9 and TRBJ1-4, with D perhaps TRBD1 (5 bases). The ends were cut back, 0 bases at V and 8 bases at J, with 14 bases in the middle. The germline gives CDR1 SGDLS, CDR2 YYNGEE. There are 15 residues in the CDR3. CDR3 protein: CASSVGSQGTEKLFF. The CDR3 DNA follows: TGTGCCAGCAGCGTAGGAAGCCAGGGAACCGAAAAACTGTTTTTT.

This clonotype has at least ten counts. The rearrangement links TRBV5-1 to TRBJ1-4; D unclear. V lost 0 bases, J lost 3 bases, and 6 bases lay in between. Germline assignment: CDR1 SGHRS and CDR2 YFSETQ. The CDR3 sequence is 14 residues long. The CDR3 DNA reads TGCGCCAGCAGCTTGGAGCCGCCTAATGAAAAACTGTTTTTT. It specifies CASSLEPPNEKLFF.

This clonotype was seen many times. V is TRBV5-5 and J is TRBJ2-5, with D unclear. Germline V lookup: CDR1 SGHKS, CDR2 YYEKEE (reference sequence). The CDR3 spans 14 residues. V shed 4 bases and J shed 5 bases, with 15 bases lying between them. The CDR3 loop is CASSPWSRAETQYF. DNA of the CDR3: TGTGCCAGCAGCCCCTGGTCCCGTGCGGAGACCCAGTACTTC.